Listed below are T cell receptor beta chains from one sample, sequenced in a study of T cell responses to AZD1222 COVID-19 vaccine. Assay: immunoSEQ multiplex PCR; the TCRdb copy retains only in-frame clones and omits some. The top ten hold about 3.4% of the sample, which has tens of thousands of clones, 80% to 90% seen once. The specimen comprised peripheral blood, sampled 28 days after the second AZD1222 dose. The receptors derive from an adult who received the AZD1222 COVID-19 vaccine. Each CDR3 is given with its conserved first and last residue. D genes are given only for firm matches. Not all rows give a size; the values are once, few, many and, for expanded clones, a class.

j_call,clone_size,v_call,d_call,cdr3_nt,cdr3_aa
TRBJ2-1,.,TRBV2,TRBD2,TGTGCCAGCAGTGAAAGCGGGAGGGGAAATGAGCAGTTCTTC,CASSESGRGNEQFF
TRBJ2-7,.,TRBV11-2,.,TGTGCCAGCAGCTTAGAGCTAACAGGGTACCACGAGCAGTACTTC,CASSLELTGYHEQYF
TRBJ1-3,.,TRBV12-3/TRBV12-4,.,TGTGCCAGCAGTTTTGGGGGAAACACCATATATTTT,CASSFGGNTIYF
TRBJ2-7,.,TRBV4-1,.,TGCGCCAGCAGCCGAGGAACAGGGCTCGAGCAGTACTTC,CASSRGTGLEQYF
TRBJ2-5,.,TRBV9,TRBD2,TGTGCCAGCAGCTCCCATGGGGGGGGCCAAGAGACCCAGTACTTC,CASSSHGGGQETQYF
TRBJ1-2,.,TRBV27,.,TGTGCCAGCAGTTTATCAGGGGGGTCCTATGGCTACACCTTC,CASSLSGGSYGYTF
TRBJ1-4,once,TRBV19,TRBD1,TGTGCCAGTAGTCCGACAGGGACGAATGAAAAACTGTTTTTT,CASSPTGTNEKLFF
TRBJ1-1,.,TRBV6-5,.,TGTGCCAGCAGTTACTCGAAAGTCAGGGCTGAAGCTTTCTTT,CASSYSKVRAEAFF
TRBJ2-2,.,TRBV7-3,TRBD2,TGTGCCAGCAGCGAAACAAGCGGGAGGGCCGCCGGGGAGCTGTTTTTT,CASSETSGRAAGELFF
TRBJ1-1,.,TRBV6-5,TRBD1,TGTGCCAGCAGTTATACAGGGGGCTATACTGAAGCTTTCTTT,CASSYTGGYTEAFF
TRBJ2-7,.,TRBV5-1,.,TGCGCCAGCAGCCCCCAGACAGGAGCCTACGAGCAGTACTTC,CASSPQTGAYEQYF
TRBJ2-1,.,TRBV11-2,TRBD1,TGTGCCAGCAGCTCCAAGGGGACAGGGGTTAATGAGCAGTTCTTC,CASSSKGTGVNEQFF
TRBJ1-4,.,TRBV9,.,TGTGCCAGCAGCGCCGGGGGTATGGGGGAAAAACTGTTTTTT,CASSAGGMGEKLFF
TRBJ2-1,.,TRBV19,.,TGTGCCAGTAGATCGGACTACAATGAGCAGTTCTTC,CASRSDYNEQFF
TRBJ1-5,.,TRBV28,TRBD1,TGTGCCAGCAGTCAACTGCGACAGGGCAAGCATTTT,CASSQLRQGKHF
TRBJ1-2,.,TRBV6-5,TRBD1,TGTGCCAGCAGCAGGGGACAGCGAGGTTCGGGCTACACCTTC,CASSRGQRGSGYTF
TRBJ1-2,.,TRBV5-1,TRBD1,TGCGCCAGCAGCCAACAGGGACAGGGAGATGGCTACACCTTC,CASSQQGQGDGYTF
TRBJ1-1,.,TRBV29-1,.,TGCAGCGTTGCAGTAAAGGGGGCTGAAGCTTTCTTT,CSVAVKGAEAFF
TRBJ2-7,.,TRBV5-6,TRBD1,TGTGCCAGCAGTCGGACAGGGGAAGGCTCCTACGAGCAGTACTTC,CASSRTGEGSYEQYF
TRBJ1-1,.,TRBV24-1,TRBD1,TGTGCCACCAGTGATTCTCGGACAGGGGTACGAACTGAAGCTTTCTTT,CATSDSRTGVRTEAFF
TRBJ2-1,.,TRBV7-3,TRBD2,TGTGCCAGCAGCTTAACACCTCAGCGGGAACCTCCGTACAATGAGCAGTTCTTC,CASSLTPQREPPYNEQFF
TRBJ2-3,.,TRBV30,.,TGTGCCTGGAGTGTACAAGGGCCCACTAGCCCCTTTAATACGCAGTATTTT,CAWSVQGPTSPFNTQYF
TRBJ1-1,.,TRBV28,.,TGTGCCAGCAGTACCTACCCTGGGACATTTAGGAACACTGAAGCTTTCTTT,CASSTYPGTFRNTEAFF
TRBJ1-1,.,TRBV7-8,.,TGTGCCAGCAGCTTCCAGGGGTTTCGGGAAGCTTTCTTT,CASSFQGFREAFF
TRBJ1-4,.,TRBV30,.,TGTGCCTGTTCTCCGGGGGAAAAACTGTTTTTT,CACSPGEKLFF
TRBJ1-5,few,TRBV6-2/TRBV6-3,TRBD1,TGTGCCAGCAGTACAACAGGGGGTCGGCAGCCCCAGCATTTT,CASSTTGGRQPQHF
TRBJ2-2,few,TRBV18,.,TGTGCCAGCTCACCAGGGTTAGAGGAGCTGTTTTTT,CASSPGLEELFF
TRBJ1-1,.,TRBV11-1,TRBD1,TGTGCCAGCAGCTTAGGACAGGGTTCGGGAACTGAAGCTTTCTTT,CASSLGQGSGTEAFF
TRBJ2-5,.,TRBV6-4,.,TGTGCCAGCAGTGACGGCCAGGGCGGGCAAGAGACCCAGTACTTC,CASSDGQGGQETQYF
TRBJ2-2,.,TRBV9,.,TGTGCCAGCAGCGTCAAAAGGGTAACCGGGGAGCTGTTTTTT,CASSVKRVTGELFF
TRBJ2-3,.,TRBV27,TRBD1,TGTGCCAGCAGTTTATTGGACAGGGTGGGCACAGATACGCAGTATTTT,CASSLLDRVGTDTQYF